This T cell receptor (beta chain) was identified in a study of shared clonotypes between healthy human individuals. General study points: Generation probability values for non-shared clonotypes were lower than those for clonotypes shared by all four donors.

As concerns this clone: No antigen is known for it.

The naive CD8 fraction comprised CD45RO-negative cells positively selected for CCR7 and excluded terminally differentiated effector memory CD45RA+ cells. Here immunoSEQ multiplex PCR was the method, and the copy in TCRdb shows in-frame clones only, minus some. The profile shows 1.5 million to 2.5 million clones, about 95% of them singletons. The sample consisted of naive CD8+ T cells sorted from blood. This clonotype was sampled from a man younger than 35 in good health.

CDR3: CASSLLAGGAETQYF. CDR3 in DNA: TGTGCCAGCAGTTTACTAGCGGGGGGAGCTGAGACCCAGTACTTC. The J gene is TRBJ2-5, the V gene TRBV28; 11 bases are a match to TRBD2. Germline loops: CDR1 MDHEN, CDR2 SYDVKM. Trimming at V came to 2 bases and at J to 5 bases, leaving 4 bases not matched to a gene. The CDR3 extends over 15 amino acids.